This T cell receptor (beta chain) was observed in a study of persistence of HIV-infected CD4 T cells. Study summary: Donors were ART-treated; their CMV- and Gag-responding CD4+ T cells were isolated. Median time on suppressive ART was over six years. Study-level findings and limits: Degenerate expanded CDR3beta sequences were enriched among CMV- and Gag-responding cells.

The immunoSEQ assay was version 4, run in survey mode. TCRdb keeps only in-frame clones here, not all; method: immunoSEQ multiplex PCR. The sample contains 25,000 to 35,000 clones, around four fifths of which appear only once. The CDR3 has 15 amino acids. Per the germline V gene, CDR1 is KGHSH and CDR2 is LQKENI. The V end lost 0 bases, the J end lost 9 bases, and 15 bases lay between the germline ends. Points on this clone: Its target is not known.

Cells were stimulated with CMV-infected fibroblast lysates at 10 ug/mL. CD40L-negative CD69-negative CD45RO-high memory CD4+ T cells were sorted as populations depleted of antigen-responding cells. Plasma HIV-1 RNA stayed below 50 copies/mL for at least 4 years. This chain uses TRBV18 with TRBJ2-1, with D perhaps matching TRBD1 (6 bases). The sample consisted of CD4+ T cells sorted from PBMCs after roughly 19-hour stimulation, taken from a patient who received antiretroviral therapy. The TCR comes from an adult man with HIV who was CMV-seropositive. The chain's CDR3 is CASSPPSQGQSEQFF. In nucleotides, the CDR3 is TGTGCCAGCTCACCACCTTCCCAGGGGCAAAGTGAGCAGTTCTTC.